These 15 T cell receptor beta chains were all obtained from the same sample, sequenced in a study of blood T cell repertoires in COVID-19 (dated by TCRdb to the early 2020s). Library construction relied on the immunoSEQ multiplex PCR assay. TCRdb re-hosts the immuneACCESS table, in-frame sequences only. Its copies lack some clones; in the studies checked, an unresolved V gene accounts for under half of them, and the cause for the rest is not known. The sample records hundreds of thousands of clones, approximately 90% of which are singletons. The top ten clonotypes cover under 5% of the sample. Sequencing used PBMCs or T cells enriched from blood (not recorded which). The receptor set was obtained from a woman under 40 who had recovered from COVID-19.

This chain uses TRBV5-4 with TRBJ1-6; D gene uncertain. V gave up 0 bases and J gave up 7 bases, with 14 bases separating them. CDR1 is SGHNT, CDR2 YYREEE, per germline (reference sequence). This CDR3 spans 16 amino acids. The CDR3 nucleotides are TGTGCCAGCAGCTTGGATTCCGGTAGAAGCAATTCACCCCTCCACTTT. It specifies CASSLDSGRSNSPLHF. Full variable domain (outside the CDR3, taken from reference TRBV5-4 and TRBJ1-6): ETGVTQSPTHLIKTRGQQVTLRCSSQSGHNTVSWYQQALGQGPQFIFQYYREEENGRGNFPPRFSGLQFPNYSSELNVNALELDDSALYLCASSLDSGRSNSPLHFGNGTRLTVT.

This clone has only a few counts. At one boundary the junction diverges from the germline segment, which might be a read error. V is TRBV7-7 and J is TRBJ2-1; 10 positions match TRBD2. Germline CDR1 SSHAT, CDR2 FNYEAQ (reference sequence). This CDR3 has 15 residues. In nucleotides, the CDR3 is TGTGCTAGCAGCTTAGGGTCTAGCGGGAGCAATGAGCAGTTCTTC. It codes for CASSLGSSGSNEQFF.

The CDR3 region is CASSVVERWTLGYGYTF. CDR3 bases: TGTGCCAGCAGCGTAGTAGAAAGGTGGACACTTGGCTATGGCTACACCTTC. The chain employs TRBV9 and TRBJ1-2, with D tentatively TRBD1 (5 bases). Germline lookup yields CDR1 SGDLS and CDR2 YYNGEE. The CDR3 sequence is 17 residues long. V was clipped by 0 bases and J by 4 bases, with 19 bases between them.

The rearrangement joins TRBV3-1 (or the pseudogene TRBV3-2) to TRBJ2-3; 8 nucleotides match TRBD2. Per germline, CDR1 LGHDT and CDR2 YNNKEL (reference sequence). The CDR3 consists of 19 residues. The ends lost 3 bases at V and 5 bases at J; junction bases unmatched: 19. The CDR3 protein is CASSHPPGGTTPSEDTQYF. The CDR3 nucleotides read TGTGCCAGCAGCCATCCCCCGGGGGGGACAACCCCCTCGGAAGATACGCAGTATTTT.

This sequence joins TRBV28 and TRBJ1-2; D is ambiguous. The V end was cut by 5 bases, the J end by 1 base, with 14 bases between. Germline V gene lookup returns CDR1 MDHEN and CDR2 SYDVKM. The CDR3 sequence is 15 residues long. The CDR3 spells CASSLTPRRNYGYTF. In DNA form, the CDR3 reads TGTGCCAGCAGTCTGACACCCCGTCGTAACTATGGCTACACCTTC.

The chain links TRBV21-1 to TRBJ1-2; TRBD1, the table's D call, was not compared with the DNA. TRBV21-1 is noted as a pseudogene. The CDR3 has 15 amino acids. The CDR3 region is CASSGKDQEGYGYTF. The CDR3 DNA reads TGTGCCAGCAGCGGTAAAGACCAGGAAGGCTACGGCTACACCTTC.

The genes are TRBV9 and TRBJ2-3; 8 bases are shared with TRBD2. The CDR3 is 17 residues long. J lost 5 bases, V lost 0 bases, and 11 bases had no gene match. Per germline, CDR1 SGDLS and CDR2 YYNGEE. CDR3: CASSVAPSGSPGDTQYF. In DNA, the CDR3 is TGTGCCAGCAGCGTAGCGCCTAGCGGGTCCCCCGGAGATACGCAGTATTTT.

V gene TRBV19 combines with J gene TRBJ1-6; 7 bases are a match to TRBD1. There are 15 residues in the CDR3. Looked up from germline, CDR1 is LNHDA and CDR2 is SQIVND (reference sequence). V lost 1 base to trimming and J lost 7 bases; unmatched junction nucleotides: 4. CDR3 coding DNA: TGTGCCAGTAGTATAGCGGAGGGGGCGAATTCACCCCTCCACTTT. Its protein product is CASSIAEGANSPLHF.

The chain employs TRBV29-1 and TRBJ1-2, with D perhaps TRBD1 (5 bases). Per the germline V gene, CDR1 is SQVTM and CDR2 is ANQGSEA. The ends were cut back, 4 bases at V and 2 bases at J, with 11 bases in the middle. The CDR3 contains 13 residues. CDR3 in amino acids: CSVVEGVNYGYTF. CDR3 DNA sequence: TGCAGCGTTGTGGAAGGGGTAAACTATGGCTACACCTTC.

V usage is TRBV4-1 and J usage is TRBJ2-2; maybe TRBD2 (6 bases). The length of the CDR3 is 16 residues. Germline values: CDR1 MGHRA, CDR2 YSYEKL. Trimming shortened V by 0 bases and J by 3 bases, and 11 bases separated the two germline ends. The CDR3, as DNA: TGCGCCAGCAGCCAAGATTACCGGGAGCACACCGGGGAGCTGTTTTTT. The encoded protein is CASSQDYREHTGELFF.

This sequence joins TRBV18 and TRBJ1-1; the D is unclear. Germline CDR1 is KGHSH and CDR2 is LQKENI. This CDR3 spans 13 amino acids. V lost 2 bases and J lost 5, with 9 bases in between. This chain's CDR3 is CASSPERATEAFF. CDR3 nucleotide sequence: TGTGCCAGCTCACCAGAGAGGGCGACTGAAGCTTTCTTT.

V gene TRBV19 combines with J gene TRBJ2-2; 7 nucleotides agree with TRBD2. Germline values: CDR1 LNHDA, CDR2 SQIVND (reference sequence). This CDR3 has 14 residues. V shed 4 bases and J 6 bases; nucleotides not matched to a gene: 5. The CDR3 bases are TGTGCCAGTAGTAGGGCGGGGGAACCCGGGGAGCTGTTTTTT. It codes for CASSRAGEPGELFF.

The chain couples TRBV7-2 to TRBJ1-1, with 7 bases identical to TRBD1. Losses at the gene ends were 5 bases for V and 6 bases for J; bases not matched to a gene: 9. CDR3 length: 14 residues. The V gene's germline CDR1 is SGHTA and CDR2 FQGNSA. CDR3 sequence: CASSAQTGHPEAFF. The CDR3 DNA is TGTGCCAGCAGCGCCCAGACAGGGCATCCTGAAGCTTTCTTT. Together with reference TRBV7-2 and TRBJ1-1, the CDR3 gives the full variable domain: GAGVSQSPSNKVTEKGKDVELRCDPISGHTALYWYRQSLGQGLEFLIYFQGNSAPDKSGLPSDRFSAERTGGSVSTLTIQRTQQEDSAVYLCASSAQTGHPEAFFGQGTRLTVV.

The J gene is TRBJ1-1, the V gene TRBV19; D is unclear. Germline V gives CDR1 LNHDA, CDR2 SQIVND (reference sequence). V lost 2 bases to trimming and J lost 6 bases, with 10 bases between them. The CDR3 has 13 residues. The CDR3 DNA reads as TGTGCCAGTAGTATATCTCGGTCCGCTGAAGCTTTCTTT. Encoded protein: CASSISRSAEAFF.

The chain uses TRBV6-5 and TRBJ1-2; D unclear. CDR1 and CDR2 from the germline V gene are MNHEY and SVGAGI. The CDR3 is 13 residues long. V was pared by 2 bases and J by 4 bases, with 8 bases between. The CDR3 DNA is TGTGCCAGCAGTTACGGCGGGAGCTATGGCTACACCTTC. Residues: CASSYGGSYGYTF.